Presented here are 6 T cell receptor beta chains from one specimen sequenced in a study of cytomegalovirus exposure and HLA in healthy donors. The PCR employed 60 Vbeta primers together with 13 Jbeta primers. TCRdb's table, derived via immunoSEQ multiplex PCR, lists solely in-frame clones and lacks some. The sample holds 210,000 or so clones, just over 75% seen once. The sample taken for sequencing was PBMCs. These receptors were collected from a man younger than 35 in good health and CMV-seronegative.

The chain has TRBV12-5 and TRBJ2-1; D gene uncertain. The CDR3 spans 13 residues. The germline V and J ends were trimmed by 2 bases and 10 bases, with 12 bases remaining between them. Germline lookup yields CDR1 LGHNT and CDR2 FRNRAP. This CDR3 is CASGLFGLEEQFF. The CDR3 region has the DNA TGTGCTAGTGGTTTGTTTGGCCTGGAGGAGCAGTTCTTC. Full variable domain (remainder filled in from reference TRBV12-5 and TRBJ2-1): DARVTQTPRHKVTEMGQEVTMRCQPILGHNTVFWYRQTMMQGLELLAYFRNRAPLDDSGMPKDRFSAEMPDATLATLKIQPSEPRDSAVYFCASGLFGLEEQFFGPGTRLTVL.

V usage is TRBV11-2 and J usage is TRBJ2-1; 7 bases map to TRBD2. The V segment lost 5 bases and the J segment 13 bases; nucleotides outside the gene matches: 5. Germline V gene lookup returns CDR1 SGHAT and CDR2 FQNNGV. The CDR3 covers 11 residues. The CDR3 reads CASSQATSQFF. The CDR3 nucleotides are TGTGCCAGCAGCCAAGCGACTAGCCAGTTCTTC.

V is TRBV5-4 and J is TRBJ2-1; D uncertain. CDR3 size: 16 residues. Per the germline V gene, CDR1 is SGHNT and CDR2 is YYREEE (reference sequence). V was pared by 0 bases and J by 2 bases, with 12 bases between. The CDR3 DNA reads TGTGCCAGCAGCTTGGTGAAGCGAGGAACCTACAATGAGCAGTTCTTC. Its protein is CASSLVKRGTYNEQFF.

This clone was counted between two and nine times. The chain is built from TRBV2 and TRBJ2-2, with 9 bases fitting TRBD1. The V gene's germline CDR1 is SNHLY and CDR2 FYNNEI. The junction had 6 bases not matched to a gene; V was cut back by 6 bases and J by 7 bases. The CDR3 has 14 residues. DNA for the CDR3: TGTGCCAGCAGAGCTGGACAGGGGTACGGGGAGCTGTTTTTT. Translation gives CASRAGQGYGELFF.

The CDR3: CASSMSFHSSYEQYF. CDR3 sequence (DNA): TGTGCCAGTAGTATGAGTTTTCATAGCTCCTACGAGCAGTACTTC. The V gene is TRBV19, the J gene TRBJ2-7; D is unclear. This CDR3 is built from 15 residues. The germline V gene encodes CDR1 LNHDA and CDR2 SQIVND (reference sequence). Trimming left V 3 bases short and J 0 bases short, with 12 bases between.

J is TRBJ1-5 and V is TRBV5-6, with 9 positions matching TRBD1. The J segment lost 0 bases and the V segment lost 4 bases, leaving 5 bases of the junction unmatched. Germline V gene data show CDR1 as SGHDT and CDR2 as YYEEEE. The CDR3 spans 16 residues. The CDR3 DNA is TGTGCCAGCAGCGATTGGACAGGGGATAGCAATCAGCCCCAGCATTTT. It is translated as CASSDWTGDSNQPQHF.